This T cell receptor beta chain was profiled in a study of OX40 agonist ivuxolimab in advanced cancers. Study-level background: Over 30% of patients had received prior checkpoint inhibitor therapy.

The CDR3 runs 15 residues. Germline-derived CDR1 and CDR2 are SGHDT and YYEEEE. V was pared by 3 bases and J by 8 bases, with 17 bases between. Study conclusions and caveats: At 0.1 to 3.0 mg/kg and by week 6, clonal expansion occurred in CD4+ and CD8+ blood T cells.

Some clones are missing from TCRdb's copy, which holds only in-frame ones; the method was immunoSEQ multiplex PCR. The sample includes roughly 60,000 clones, about 82% of them seen just once. On this clone: Its antigen is unknown.

This receptor was taken from an adult with an advanced solid tumor such as melanoma, head and neck, liver or kidney cancer. The rearrangement uses TRBV5-6 and TRBJ1-4, with D perhaps matching TRBD1 (6 bases). The sequencing used CD4+ or CD8+ T cells sorted from blood, collected in a trial of the OX40 agonist ivuxolimab. CDR3 nucleotide sequence: TGTGCCAGCAGCTCCAGGACAGTGCGCGACGAAAAACTGTTTTTT. Translated: CASSSRTVRDEKLFF.